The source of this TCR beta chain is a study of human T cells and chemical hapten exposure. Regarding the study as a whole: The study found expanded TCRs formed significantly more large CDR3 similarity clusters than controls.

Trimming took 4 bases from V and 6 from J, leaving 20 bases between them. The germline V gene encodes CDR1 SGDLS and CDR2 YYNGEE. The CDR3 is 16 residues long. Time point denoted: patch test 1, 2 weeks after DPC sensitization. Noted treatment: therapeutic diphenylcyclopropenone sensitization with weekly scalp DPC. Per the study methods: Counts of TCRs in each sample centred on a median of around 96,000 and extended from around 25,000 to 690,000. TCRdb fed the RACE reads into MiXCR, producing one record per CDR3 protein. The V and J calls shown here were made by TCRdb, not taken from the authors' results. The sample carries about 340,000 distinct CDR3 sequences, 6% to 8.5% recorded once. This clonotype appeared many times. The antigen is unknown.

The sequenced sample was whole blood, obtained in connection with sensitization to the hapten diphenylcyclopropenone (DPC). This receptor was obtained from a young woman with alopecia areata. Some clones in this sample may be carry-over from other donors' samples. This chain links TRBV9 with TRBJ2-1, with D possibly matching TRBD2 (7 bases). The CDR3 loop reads CASSPYRGGTSNEQFF. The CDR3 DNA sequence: TGTGCCAGCAGCCCCTATAGGGGGGGCACCTCCAATGAGCAGTTCTTC.